This TCR beta chain was captured by sequencing in a study of technical replicates of blood from a few donors. The CDR3 is made up of 14 amino acids. Trimming took 4 bases from V and 2 from J, leaving 9 bases between them. CDR1 is LNHNV and CDR2 is YYDKDF in the germline V gene (reference sequence). Sequencing used immunoSEQ multiplex PCR; TCRdb keeps in-frame clones, though not all of them. The repertoire consists of approximately 70,000 clones, with over 95% occurring once and the leading ten covering approximately 0.22%. The sequence was obtained from a human donor in good health. The chain has TRBV15 and TRBJ1-3, with unresolved D. The sample consisted of T cells isolated from PBMCs. CDR3 protein: CATSTRLTGNTIYF. In DNA form, the CDR3 reads TGTGCCACCAGCACCAGGTTGACTGGAAACACCATATATTTT.